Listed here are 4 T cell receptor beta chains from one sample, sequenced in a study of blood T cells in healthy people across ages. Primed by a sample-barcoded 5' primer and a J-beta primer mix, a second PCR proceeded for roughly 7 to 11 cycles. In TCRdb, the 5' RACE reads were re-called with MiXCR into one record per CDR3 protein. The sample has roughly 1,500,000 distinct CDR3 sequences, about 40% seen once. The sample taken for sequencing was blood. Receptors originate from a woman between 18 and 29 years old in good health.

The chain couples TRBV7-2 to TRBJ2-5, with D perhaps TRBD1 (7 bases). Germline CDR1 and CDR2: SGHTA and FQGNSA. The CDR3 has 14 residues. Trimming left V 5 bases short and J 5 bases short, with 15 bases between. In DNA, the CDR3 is TGTGCCAGCAGCCACGACAGGGCGGGGGAGACCCAGTACTTC. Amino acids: CASSHDRAGETQYF.

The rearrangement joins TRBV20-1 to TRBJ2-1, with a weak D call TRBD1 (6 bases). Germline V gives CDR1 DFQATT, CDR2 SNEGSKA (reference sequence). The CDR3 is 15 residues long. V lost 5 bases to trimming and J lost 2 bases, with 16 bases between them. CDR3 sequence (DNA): TGCAGTGCTCCAAAAGTAGAGGGGGCCTACAATGAGCAGTTCTTC. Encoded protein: CSAPKVEGAYNEQFF.

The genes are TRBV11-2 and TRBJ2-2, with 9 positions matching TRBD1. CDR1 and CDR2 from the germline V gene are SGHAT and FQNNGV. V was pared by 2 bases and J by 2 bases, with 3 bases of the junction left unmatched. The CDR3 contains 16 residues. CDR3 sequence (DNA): TGTGCCAGCAGCTTAACGACAGGGGGAAACACCGGGGAGCTGTTTTTT. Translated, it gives CASSLTTGGNTGELFF. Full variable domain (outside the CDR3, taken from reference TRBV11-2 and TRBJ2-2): EAGVAQSPRYKIIEKRQSVAFWCNPISGHATLYWYQQILGQGPKLLIQFQNNGVVDDSQLPKDRFSAERLKGVDSTLKIQPAKLEDSAVYLCASSLTTGGNTGELFFGEGSRLTVL.

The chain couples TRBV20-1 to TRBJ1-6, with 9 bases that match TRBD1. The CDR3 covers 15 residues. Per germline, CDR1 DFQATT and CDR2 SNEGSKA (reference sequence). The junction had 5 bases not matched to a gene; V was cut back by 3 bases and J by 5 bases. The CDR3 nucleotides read TGCAGTGCTAGGCGACAGGGGGGGAATAATTCACCCCTCCACTTT. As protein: CSARRQGGNNSPLHF.